This T cell receptor beta chain was captured in a study of human T cells and chemical hapten exposure. The wider study: Small pooled library volume differences mainly caused per-sample TCR yield variation.

Library preparation tagged each individual cDNA molecule with a unique molecular identifier. Authors' processing steps: Sample TCR counts, which ranged from about 20,000 to 700,000, had a median of around 96,000. TCRdb ran MiXCR on the RACE reads and lists one entry per CDR3 protein. TCRdb, not the original authors, processed these V and J calls. This sample has around 80,000 distinct CDR3 sequences; approximately 8.6% occur once, and the top ten carry approximately 1.5%. J gave up 15 bases and V 0 bases, and 4 bases lay outside the gene matches. The CDR3 runs 12 residues. CDR1 is SGHDN and CDR2 is FVKESK in the germline V gene. Comments on this clonotype: Its specificity is unknown.

Time point described: healthy volunteer bleed at 6 weeks. Someone pulled total RNA out of unfractionated whole blood. Findings and caveats of the study: TCRs exceeding a frequency of 1 in 1000 stayed unchanged under DPC sensitization.

This rearrangement joins TRBV14 to TRBJ2-1, with TRBD2 matching over 8 bases. This clonotype originated in a male donor in good health. Some clones in this sample may be carry-over from other donors' samples. The sample comprised whole blood. For the CDR3, the DNA is TGTGCCAGCAGCCAAGAGGGACTAGAAGTGTTCTTC. It codes for CASSQEGLEVFF.